Presented here are 14 T cell receptor beta chains from one specimen sequenced in a study of blood T cell repertoires in COVID-19. Measured with immunoSEQ multiplex PCR; TCRdb has only the in-frame clones, and not every one. This repertoire shows around 130,000 clones, around three quarters found once; its top ten account for approximately 10%. The sequenced sample consisted of peripheral blood. These receptors were obtained from a human donor in a cohort sampled during active COVID-19.

By share of the sample, this clone is medium-sized. The chain is built from TRBV7-2 and TRBJ2-5; 8 bases map to TRBD2. Per germline, CDR1 SGHTA and CDR2 FQGNSA. This CDR3 is 15 amino acids long. V shed 5 bases, J shed 5 bases, and the junction held 10 bases outside the gene matches. In DNA form, the CDR3 reads TGTGCCAGCAGCGTCGGGGGGGCGAGTATCGAGACCCAGTACTTC. This sequence encodes CASSVGGASIETQYF.

This clone has just a few counts. The genes are TRBV4-1 and TRBJ1-4, with 7 bases matching TRBD1. Germline V gives CDR1 MGHRA, CDR2 YSYEKL. V shed 4 bases and J 5 bases; nucleotides not matched to a gene: 10. There are 16 residues in the CDR3. CDR3 nucleotides: TGCGCCAGCAGCCTACTCGGGGGACAGACAAATGAAAAACTGTTTTTT. Encoded protein: CASSLLGGQTNEKLFF.

This clone was seen once. The rearrangement uses TRBV18 and TRBJ1-3; D gene ambiguous. This CDR3 has 15 amino acids. In germline, CDR1 is KGHSH, CDR2 LQKENI. Trimming took 6 bases from V and 0 from J, leaving 12 bases between them. The CDR3: CASSSEYSSGNTIYF. The CDR3 region has the DNA TGTGCCAGCTCCTCTGAATACTCCTCTGGAAACACCATATATTTT.

The chain carries TRBV24-1 and TRBJ2-7; D may be TRBD2 (6 bases). CDR3 size: 18 residues. Germline-derived CDR1 and CDR2 are KGHDR and SFDVKD. Trimming left V 3 bases short and J 2 bases short, with 22 bases between. CDR3 sequence: CATSDRKRDSQGPYEQYF. In DNA, the CDR3 is TGTGCCACCAGTGATCGTAAACGGGACTCCCAGGGCCCCTACGAGCAGTACTTC.

The chain carries TRBV10-1 and TRBJ1-2, with 11 bases fitting TRBD1. The CDR3 is 16 residues long. V shed 6 bases, J shed 4 bases, and the junction held 10 bases outside the gene matches. Germline assignment: CDR1 WNHNN and CDR2 SYGVQD (reference sequence). The CDR3 DNA reads as TGCGCCAGCAGGAAGTCCGGGACAGGGGGGCCCTATGGCTACACCTTC. It translates to CASRKSGTGGPYGYTF.

The table lists this clone with a few counts. The chain joins TRBV5-1 to TRBJ2-5; D perhaps matches TRBD1 (5 bases). The V end was cut by 0 bases, the J end by 2 bases, with 11 bases between. This CDR3 spans 15 amino acids. Germline lookup yields CDR1 SGHRS and CDR2 YFSETQ. The CDR3 bases are TGCGCCAGCAGCTTGGAGGGGAACCCACAAGAGACCCAGTACTTC. Its translation is CASSLEGNPQETQYF. The full variable domain, rest sourced from reference TRBV5-1 and TRBJ2-5, is KAGVTQTPRYLIKTRGQQVTLSCSPISGHRSVSWYQQTPGQGLQFLFEYFSETQRNKGNFPGRFSGRQFSNSRSEMNVSTLELGDSALYLCASSLEGNPQETQYFGPGTRLLVL.

The chain is built from TRBV5-4 and TRBJ1-3; D gene unclear. Between the trimmed V and J ends, which lost 2 bases and 0 bases, there was a span of 9 bases. This CDR3 is 15 amino acids long. The germline gives CDR1 SGHNT, CDR2 YYREEE (reference sequence). The CDR3 spells CASSFTPSSGNTIYF. The CDR3 region has the DNA TGTGCCAGCAGCTTTACCCCTAGCTCTGGAAACACCATATATTTT.

The J gene is TRBJ2-7, the V gene TRBV19, with 7 bases that match TRBD2. This CDR3 contains 14 residues. Losses at the gene ends were 0 bases for V and 3 bases for J; bases not matched to a gene: 2. The V gene's germline CDR1 is LNHDA and CDR2 SQIVND (reference sequence). The CDR3, as DNA: TGTGCCAGTAGTATAGAGGTAGCGGGCTACGAGCAGTACTTC. It translates to CASSIEVAGYEQYF.

About this clone: The same CDR3 also results from other DNA sequences found in this sample. This chain connects TRBV4-1 to TRBJ2-7; D unresolved. CDR1 is MGHRA, CDR2 YSYEKL, per germline. Trimming shortened V by 1 base and J by 3 bases, and 13 bases separated the two germline ends. The CDR3 loop spans 15 amino acids. The CDR3 protein is CASSQGLAQSYEQYF. In DNA form, the CDR3 reads TGCGCCAGCAGCCAAGGGTTAGCCCAAAGCTACGAGCAGTACTTC.

This clone was seen a few times. The V gene is TRBV5-4, the J gene TRBJ1-2, with 7 bases matching TRBD1. This CDR3 is 14 amino acids long. Unmatched junction bases numbered 5, after V lost 6 bases and J lost 0 bases. Looked up from germline, CDR1 is SGHNT and CDR2 is YYREEE (reference sequence). The CDR3 DNA reads TGTGCCAGCAAGACGACAGGGACTAACTATGGCTACACCTTC. Amino acid sequence: CASKTTGTNYGYTF.

The chain carries TRBV5-4 and TRBJ1-1; TRBD1 matches at 7 bases. V shed 4 bases, J shed 6 bases, and the junction held 9 bases outside the gene matches. This CDR3 spans 14 amino acids. The germline CDR1 and CDR2 sequences are SGHNT and YYREEE (reference sequence). The CDR3 loop reads CASSPKRQGAEAFF. In DNA form, the CDR3 reads TGTGCCAGCAGCCCCAAGAGACAGGGCGCTGAAGCTTTCTTT.

CDR3 amino acids: CASSSWSGEDTIYF. In DNA, the CDR3 is TGTGCCAGCAGCTCCTGGTCAGGGGAAGACACCATATATTTT. This rearrangement joins TRBV7-9 to TRBJ1-3; perhaps TRBD1 as D (6 bases). Deletions cut 4 bases from V and 8 bases from J, with 15 bases between. This CDR3 is 14 amino acids long. Germline lookup yields CDR1 SEHNR and CDR2 FQNEAQ (reference sequence).

V and J are TRBV6-5 and TRBJ1-2; 7 positions agree with TRBD1. The CDR3 loop spans 14 amino acids. V lost 6 bases, J lost 8 bases, and 12 bases stayed unmatched. In germline, CDR1 is MNHEY, CDR2 SVGAGI. The CDR3 bases are TGTGCCAGCAGGGCCGGGACAGAAACGTCCGGCTACACCTTC. Translated: CASRAGTETSGYTF.

A remark on this clone: The junction does not match germline at one end; this may be a read error. The chain recombines TRBV5-1 with TRBJ1-3; TRBD1 is a possible D gene (5 bases). The CDR3 consists of 15 residues. From germline, CDR1 is SGHRS and CDR2 YFSETQ. CDR3 sequence (DNA): TGCGCCGGCAGCTTGGAAGGGACCGGCGGGGACACCATATATTTT. Residues: CAGSLEGTGGDTIYF.